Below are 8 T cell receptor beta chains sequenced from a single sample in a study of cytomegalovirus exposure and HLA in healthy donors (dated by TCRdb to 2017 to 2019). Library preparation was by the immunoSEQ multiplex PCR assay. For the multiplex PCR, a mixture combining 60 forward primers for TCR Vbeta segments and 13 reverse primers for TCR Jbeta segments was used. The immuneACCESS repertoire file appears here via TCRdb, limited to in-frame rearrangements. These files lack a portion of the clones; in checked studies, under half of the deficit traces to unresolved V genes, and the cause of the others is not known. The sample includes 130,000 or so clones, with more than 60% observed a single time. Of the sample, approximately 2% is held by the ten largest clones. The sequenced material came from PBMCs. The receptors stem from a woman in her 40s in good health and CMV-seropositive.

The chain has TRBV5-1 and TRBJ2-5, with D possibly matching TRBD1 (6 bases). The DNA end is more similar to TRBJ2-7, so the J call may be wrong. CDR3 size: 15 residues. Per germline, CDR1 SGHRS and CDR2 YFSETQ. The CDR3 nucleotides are TGCGCCAGCAGCTTAACAGGGCTGGGCGACTACGAGCAGTACTTC. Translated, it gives CASSLTGLGDYEQYF.

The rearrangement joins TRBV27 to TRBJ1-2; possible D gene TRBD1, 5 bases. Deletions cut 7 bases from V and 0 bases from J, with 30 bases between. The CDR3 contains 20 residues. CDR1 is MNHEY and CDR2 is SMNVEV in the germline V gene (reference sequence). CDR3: CASTPLGRGSRSPANYGYTF. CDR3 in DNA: TGTGCCAGCACACCTTTGGGGCGCGGTTCCCGATCCCCAGCTAACTATGGCTACACCTTC.

The CDR3 DNA is TGCGCCAGCAGCGTGACGGGACAGGCCGGAGAGACCCAGTACTTC. Protein sequence: CASSVTGQAGETQYF. This chain joins TRBV5-1 and TRBJ2-5; TRBD1 matches 8 bases. Germline CDR1 reads SGHRS; CDR2 reads YFSETQ. V lost 4 bases to trimming and J lost 4 bases; unmatched junction nucleotides: 9. This CDR3 region has 15 residues.

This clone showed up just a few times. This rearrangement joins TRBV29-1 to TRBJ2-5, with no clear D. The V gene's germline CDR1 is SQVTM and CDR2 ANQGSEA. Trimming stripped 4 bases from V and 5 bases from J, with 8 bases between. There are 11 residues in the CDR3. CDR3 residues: CSVASAETQYF. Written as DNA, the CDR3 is TGCAGCGTTGCGAGCGCGGAGACCCAGTACTTC.

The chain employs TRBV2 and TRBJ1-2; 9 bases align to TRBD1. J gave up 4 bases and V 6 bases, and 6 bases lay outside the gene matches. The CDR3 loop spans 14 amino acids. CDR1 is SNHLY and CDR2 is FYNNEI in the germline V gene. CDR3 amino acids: CASRGQGWVYGYTF. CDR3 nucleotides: TGTGCCAGCAGAGGACAGGGGTGGGTCTATGGCTACACCTTC.

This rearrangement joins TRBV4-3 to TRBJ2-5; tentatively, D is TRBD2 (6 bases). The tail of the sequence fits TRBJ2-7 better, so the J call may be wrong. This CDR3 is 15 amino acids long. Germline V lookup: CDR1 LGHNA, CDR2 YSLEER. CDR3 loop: CASSPGDSGPYEQYF. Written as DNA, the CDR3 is TGCGCCAGCAGCCCGGGGGACTCCGGTCCCTACGAGCAGTACTTC.

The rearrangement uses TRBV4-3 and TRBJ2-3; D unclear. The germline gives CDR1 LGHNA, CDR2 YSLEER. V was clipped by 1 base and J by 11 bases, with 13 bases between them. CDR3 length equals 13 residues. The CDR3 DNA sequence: TGCGCCAGCAGCCAAGCCTCCCACCTGCGGCAGTATTTT. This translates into CASSQASHLRQYF.

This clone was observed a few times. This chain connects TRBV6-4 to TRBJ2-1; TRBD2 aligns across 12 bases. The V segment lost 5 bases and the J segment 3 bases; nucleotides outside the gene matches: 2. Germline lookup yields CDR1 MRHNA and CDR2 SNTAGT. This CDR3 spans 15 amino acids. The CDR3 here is CASSTLAGGYNEQFF. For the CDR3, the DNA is TGTGCCAGCAGTACACTAGCGGGGGGCTACAATGAGCAGTTCTTC.